The 15 T cell receptor beta chains below were found in one sample sequenced in a study of STAT5B mutations in CD4+ large granular lymphocyte leukemia (dated by TCRdb to about 2022). The method behind the library was the immunoSEQ multiplex PCR assay. TCRdb mirrors the immuneACCESS table, restricted to in-frame sequences. Some clones are absent from its copies; in checked studies, under half trace to an unresolved V gene, and the reason for the others is unknown. Present in this sample are more than 30,000 clones, more than 60% of which were seen just once. Of the sample, 2% to 2.5% falls within the top ten clones. Material: CD4+ T cells from blood buffy coats. Every receptor here comes from a human donor in good health.

The V gene is TRBV28, the J gene TRBJ1-2; TRBD1 matches 7 bases. Germline CDR1 reads MDHEN; CDR2 reads SYDVKM. This CDR3 has 14 amino acids. The V gene end was trimmed by 7 bases and the J gene end by 6 bases; junction bases not matched to a gene: 11. CDR3 in DNA: TGTGCCAGCATCCAGGGGGGGGCCGAAGATGGCTACACCTTC. This translates into CASIQGGAEDGYTF.

The V and J genes are TRBV7-8 and TRBJ2-5; perhaps TRBD1 as D (7 bases). CDR3 length: 13 residues. The germline gives CDR1 SGHVS, CDR2 FQNEAQ. Deletions cut 5 bases from V and 3 bases from J, with 10 bases between. CDR3: CASSAGQKETQYF. The CDR3, as DNA: TGTGCCAGCAGCGCGGGACAGAAAGAGACCCAGTACTTC.

The chain joins TRBV4-2 to TRBJ2-3; D possibly uses TRBD1 or TRBD2 (5 bases each). The germline V gene has CDR1 LGHNA and CDR2 YNFKEQ. The CDR3 extends over 15 amino acids. Trimming took 0 bases from V and 3 from J, leaving 10 bases between them. DNA of the CDR3: TGTGCCAGCAGCCAAGAGGGGGTTCGAACAGATACGCAGTATTTT. Protein: CASSQEGVRTDTQYF.

The V call is TRBV7-8, the J call TRBJ1-2; possible D gene TRBD1, 6 bases. This CDR3 comprises 14 residues. Trimming left V 5 bases short and J 4 bases short, with 14 bases between. Germline V gene lookup returns CDR1 SGHVS and CDR2 FQNEAQ. The CDR3 is CASSPRTDPYGYTF. CDR3 sequence (DNA): TGTGCCAGCAGCCCCCGGACAGACCCCTATGGCTACACCTTC.

The chain joins TRBV19 to TRBJ1-3; D is possibly TRBD1 (6 bases). Trimming cost V 3 bases and J 0 bases, with 9 bases left between them. This CDR3 contains 15 residues. The V gene's germline CDR1 is LNHDA and CDR2 SQIVND (reference sequence). Written as DNA, the CDR3 is TGTGCCAGTAGTATCGGACAGCTCTCTGGAAACACCATATATTTT. Protein: CASSIGQLSGNTIYF.

The gene calls are TRBV6-1 and TRBJ2-3, with 8 bases that match TRBD2. The junction had 1 base not matched to a gene; V was cut back by 1 base and J by 1 base. The CDR3 runs 15 residues. The germline gives CDR1 MNHNS, CDR2 SASEGT. The CDR3 loop is CASSEDGRGTDTQYF. The CDR3 DNA follows: TGTGCCAGCAGTGAAGACGGGAGGGGCACAGATACGCAGTATTTT.

A remark on this clone: Other DNA sequences within the sample encode an identical CDR3. The V gene is TRBV5-1, the J gene TRBJ1-2, with D hard to call. Per germline, CDR1 SGHRS and CDR2 YFSETQ. There are 13 residues in the CDR3. Trimming removed 0 bases from V and 7 bases from J, with 10 bases in between. The CDR3 nucleotides are TGCGCCAGCAGCTTGGCCGGAGCGGGTGGCTACACCTTC. Residues: CASSLAGAGGYTF.

V and J are TRBV25-1 and TRBJ2-1, with D perhaps matching TRBD1 (5 bases). Between the trimmed V and J ends, which lost 3 bases and 7 bases, there was a span of 13 bases. Germline V gives CDR1 MGHDK, CDR2 SYGVNS. CDR3 size: 14 residues. The CDR3 region is CASSDRGIWNEQFF. In nucleotides, the CDR3 is TGTGCCAGCAGTGATAGGGGAATATGGAATGAGCAGTTCTTC.

This chain uses TRBV27 with TRBJ2-3, with no clear D. CDR3 length equals 14 residues. The germline CDR1 and CDR2 sequences are MNHEY and SMNVEV (reference sequence). V lost 3 bases and J 1 base, leaving 8 bases between the germline ends. CDR3 sequence: CASSFFSRTDTQYF. DNA of the CDR3: TGTGCCAGCAGTTTTTTTAGCCGCACAGATACGCAGTATTTT.

In its sample, this clone was seen once. The gene calls are TRBV5-4 and TRBJ1-5; no definite D call. The V end was cut by 4 bases, the J end by 3 bases, with 8 bases between. There are 13 residues in the CDR3. Germline CDR1 and CDR2: SGHNT and YYREEE (reference sequence). CDR3 sequence reads: CASSPDPNQPQHF. Here the CDR3 DNA reads TGTGCCAGCAGCCCTGATCCCAATCAGCCCCAGCATTTT.

This clone was recorded once. The rearrangement uses TRBV5-1 and TRBJ1-1; D gene unclear. This CDR3 region has 14 residues. V was clipped by 1 base and J by 1 base, with 8 bases between them. Germline loops: CDR1 SGHRS, CDR2 YFSETQ. The CDR3 DNA is TGCGCCAGCAGCTTGAGTCCAGGGAACACTGAAGCTTTCTTT. This translates into CASSLSPGNTEAFF.

The J gene is TRBJ2-7, the V gene TRBV10-1; D unresolved. V lost 2 bases to trimming and J lost 6 bases, with 8 bases between them. CDR3 size: 12 residues. Germline V gene lookup returns CDR1 WNHNN and CDR2 SYGVQD (reference sequence). The CDR3 DNA follows: TGCGCCAGCAGTGAGATCGGCCTCGAGCAGTACTTC. Amino acids: CASSEIGLEQYF.

The V and J genes are TRBV7-8 and TRBJ2-1; 8 bases map to TRBD2. Trimming took 5 bases from V and 3 from J; bases not matched to a gene: 6. Germline V gives CDR1 SGHVS, CDR2 FQNEAQ. The CDR3 sequence is 15 residues long. The CDR3 nucleotides are TGTGCCAGCAGCAGGAGAGCGGGAGACTACAATGAGCAGTTCTTC. It translates to CASSRRAGDYNEQFF.

The CDR3 region is CASSPLADLKGGYTF. The CDR3 nucleotides are TGTGCCAGCTCACCACTGGCGGACCTGAAGGGTGGCTACACCTTC. The chain is built from TRBV18 and TRBJ1-2, with D hard to call. Trimming removed 1 base from V and 7 bases from J, with 16 bases in between. The CDR3 has 15 residues. Germline V gene data show CDR1 as KGHSH and CDR2 as LQKENI.

This clone was seen only a few times. This chain uses TRBV19 with TRBJ1-2; D gene unclear. Germline V gene lookup returns CDR1 LNHDA and CDR2 SQIVND (reference sequence). CDR3 size: 13 residues. Trimming took 8 bases from V and 6 from J, leaving 16 bases between them. The CDR3 region is CASSLIGFNGYTF. CDR3 nucleotides: TGTGCCAGTTCCCTGATAGGGTTCAATGGCTACACCTTC.